This entry features one T cell receptor beta chain sequence. This clonotype was counted only a few times. The antigen it recognizes is unknown. Qualities for individual bases were not recorded, and no much larger clone is one base off. This sample stems from a study of T-cell reconstitution after alpha-beta-depleted transplantation in children (dated by TCRdb to 2016 to 2017). Background for the entire study: The study quantitatively tracked T-cell immune reconstitution after TCRalphabeta/CD19-depleted allogeneic hematopoietic cell transplantation in children using TCR repertoire profiling.

Taken with the paper, the label for treatment or condition translates to: allogeneic hematopoietic cell transplantation with graft depleted of TCRalphabeta T cells and CD19 B cells. TCRalphabeta/CD19-depleted allogeneic hematopoietic cell grafts were given to the transplant recipients, all of whom were children. Library creation used PCR. TCRdb shows the sequencer as Illumina HiSeq 2500. Molecular barcoding was employed in the preparation of TCR libraries, with unique molecular identifiers being used to normalize TCRbeta repertoire quantification. TCRdb applied fastp at Q25 and MiXCR to the public reads, then kept only in-frame beta chains. Each entry merges the rows of one CDR3 protein and shows their most common DNA and genes. The sample table lists hundreds of thousands of distinct CDR3 sequences, approximately 15% of them with a count of one. Of the sample, approximately 4.5% falls within the top ten clones.

Study-wide conclusions, independent of this receptor: The apparently early alphabetaT-cell count recovery about two months after transplant was reportedly dependent on only several hundred rapidly expanded clones derived from non-depleted graft cells. The frequencies of hyperexpanded clones fell over the following months, and after one year, T-cell counts and TCRbeta diversity were mostly attributed to newly produced T cells. In some patients, high TCRbeta diversity at day 60 was attributed to recipient T cells and intrathymic progenitors that had survived conditioning.

Measured from the cysteine to the phenylalanine, the CDR3 is 18 residues long. Only the CDR3 region is kept as DNA, spanning 54 bases read in frame from base 1. This specimen was PBMCs, mostly from graft donor cells, taken 360 days after TCRalphabeta/CD19-depleted stem cell transplant. The chain is made from TRBV21-1 and TRBJ2-1; no DNA check was done on the table's D call, TRBD1. TRBV21-1 is reported as a pseudogene. This TCR was sampled from a male patient younger than 18 who had a stem cell transplant for acute lymphoblastic leukemia, so the T cells may come from the graft donor. DNA sequence: TGTGCCAGCAGCAAAGTGGTGCCCCGGACAGGGTGCTACAATGAGCAGTTCTTC. Translated, it reads CASSKVVPRTGCYNEQFF.